This TCR beta chain stems from a study of metastatic and nonmetastatic thyroid tumors. Study at large: The study looked at repertoires side by side in blood and in tumor or nodule tissue from malignant and benign thyroid patients.

Per the original methods: A classifier for distant metastasis in papillary thyroid cancer was constructed using CDR3 differences observed across clinicopathological groups. TCRdb re-called clones from the PCR reads using MiXCR. In this record, the V and J calls reflect TCRdb's handling and not the investigators' own analysis. The profile shows some 69,000 clones, approximately 15% of them singletons. This clone was recorded at least ten times. Its cognate antigen is unknown. Nobody among the patients had been given any treatment before thyroid surgery. V was trimmed by 5 bases and J by 4 bases, leaving 17 bases between them. The length of the CDR3 is 16 residues. Germline V gives CDR1 KGHDR, CDR2 SFDVKD. The study's findings and limits: Significantly higher TCR beta diversity was reportedly seen in malignant thyroid tumors than benign nodules, in blood and tumor.

The sample consisted of blood. The receptor was derived from a male donor with papillary thyroid cancer or a benign thyroid nodule (not recorded which). Some clones in this sample may be carry-over from other donors' samples. The chain combines TRBV24-1 with TRBJ2-1; the D is unclear. CDR3 bases: TGTGCCACCAGTGTGGGTGGGAACTCGTTGTACAATGAGCAGTTCTTC. Protein sequence: CATSVGGNSLYNEQFF.